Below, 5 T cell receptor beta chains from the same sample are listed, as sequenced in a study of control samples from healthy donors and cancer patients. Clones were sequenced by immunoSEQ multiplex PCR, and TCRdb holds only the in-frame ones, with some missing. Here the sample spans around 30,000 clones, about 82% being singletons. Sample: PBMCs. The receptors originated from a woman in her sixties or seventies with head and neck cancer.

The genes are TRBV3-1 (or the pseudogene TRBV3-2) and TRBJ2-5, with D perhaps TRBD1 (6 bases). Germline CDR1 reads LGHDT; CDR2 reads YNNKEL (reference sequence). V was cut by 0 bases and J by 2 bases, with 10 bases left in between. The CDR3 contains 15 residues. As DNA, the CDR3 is TGTGCCAGCAGCCAAGATCCCGGGACACAAGAGACCCAGTACTTC. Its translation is CASSQDPGTQETQYF.

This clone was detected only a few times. The CDR3 nucleotides read TGTGCCAGCGGGCCGATTGAAGCTTTCTTT. This codes for CASGPIEAFF. This sequence joins TRBV7-2 and TRBJ1-1; D gene unclear. The CDR3 totals 10 residues. From germline, CDR1 is SGHTA and CDR2 FQGNSA. Trimming pared 8 bases from V and 7 bases from J, leaving 8 bases between.

CDR3 loop: CASSLAGRANTEAFF. DNA for the CDR3: TGTGCCAGCAGCTTAGCGGGCAGGGCGAACACTGAAGCTTTCTTT. The chain uses TRBV7-6 and TRBJ1-1; weak D call: TRBD1 (5 bases). Per germline, CDR1 SGHVS and CDR2 FNYEAQ. The CDR3 contains 15 residues. Trimming shortened V by 0 bases and J by 1 base, and 9 bases separated the two germline ends.

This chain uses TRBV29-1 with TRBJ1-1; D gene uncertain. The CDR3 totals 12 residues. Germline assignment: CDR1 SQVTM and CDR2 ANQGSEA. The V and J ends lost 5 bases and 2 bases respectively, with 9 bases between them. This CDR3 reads CSVWDGNTEAFF. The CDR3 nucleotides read TGCAGCGTTTGGGATGGAAACACTGAAGCTTTCTTT.

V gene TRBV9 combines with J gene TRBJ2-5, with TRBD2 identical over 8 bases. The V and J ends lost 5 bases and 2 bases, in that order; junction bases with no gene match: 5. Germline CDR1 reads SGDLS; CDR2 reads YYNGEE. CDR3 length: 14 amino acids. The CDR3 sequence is CASSRRGGQETQYF. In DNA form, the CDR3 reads TGTGCCAGCAGTCGACGCGGGGGGCAAGAGACCCAGTACTTC.